A single sample gave rise to the 5 T cell receptor beta chains below, sequenced in a study of blood T cell repertoires in COVID-19. The method was immunoSEQ multiplex PCR; TCRdb's version includes in-frame clones alone and lacks a portion of them. The table has some 290,000 clones, roughly 85% seen once. Sequenced: peripheral blood. The receptors shown here come from a man aged 55 to 70 who had recovered from COVID-19.

This chain links TRBV5-1 with TRBJ2-2; no clear D gene. This CDR3 is built from 14 residues. The ends were cut back, 0 bases at V and 7 bases at J, with 10 bases in the middle. CDR1 is SGHRS, CDR2 YFSETQ, per germline. Written as DNA, the CDR3 is TGCGCCAGCAGCTTGGGCGGAACTATCGGGGAGCTGTTTTTT. It is translated as CASSLGGTIGELFF.

The V and J genes are TRBV5-4 and TRBJ2-5; TRBD1 aligns across 7 bases. This CDR3 comprises 15 residues. The germline gives CDR1 SGHNT, CDR2 YYREEE (reference sequence). Trimming cost V 2 bases and J 6 bases; bases outside gene matches: 10. The CDR3 here is CASSLEGALGKTQYF. As DNA, the CDR3 is TGTGCCAGCAGCTTAGAGGGGGCCCTGGGGAAGACCCAGTACTTC.

The V gene is TRBV6-1, the J gene TRBJ2-3; 8 bases are a match to TRBD1. Germline V gene data show CDR1 as MNHNS and CDR2 as SASEGT. The CDR3 has 19 amino acids. V gave up 3 bases and J gave up 3 bases; unmatched junction bases: 17. CDR3 amino acids: CASSDAATGANFETDTQYF. CDR3 DNA sequence: TGTGCCAGCAGTGACGCGGCGACAGGGGCAAATTTTGAGACAGATACGCAGTATTTT.

This chain joins TRBV5-1 and TRBJ2-7, with D possibly TRBD1 on 7 matching bases. The CDR3 spans 15 residues. Germline V gives CDR1 SGHRS, CDR2 YFSETQ. V was clipped by 0 bases and J by 6 bases, with 16 bases between them. The CDR3 protein is CASSLEGQAGSEQYF. The DNA for the CDR3 is TGCGCCAGCAGCTTGGAAGGACAGGCCGGGAGCGAGCAGTACTTC.

In this sample, this clone turned up once. The V gene is TRBV28, the J gene TRBJ2-7; 9 bases are a match to TRBD1. There are 15 residues in the CDR3. Trimming removed 4 bases from V and 3 bases from J; junction bases left unmatched: 7. The germline V gene encodes CDR1 MDHEN and CDR2 SYDVKM. DNA of the CDR3: TGTGCCAGCAGTTCCTCCGGGACAGGGCTCTACGAGCAGTACTTC. Protein sequence: CASSSSGTGLYEQYF.